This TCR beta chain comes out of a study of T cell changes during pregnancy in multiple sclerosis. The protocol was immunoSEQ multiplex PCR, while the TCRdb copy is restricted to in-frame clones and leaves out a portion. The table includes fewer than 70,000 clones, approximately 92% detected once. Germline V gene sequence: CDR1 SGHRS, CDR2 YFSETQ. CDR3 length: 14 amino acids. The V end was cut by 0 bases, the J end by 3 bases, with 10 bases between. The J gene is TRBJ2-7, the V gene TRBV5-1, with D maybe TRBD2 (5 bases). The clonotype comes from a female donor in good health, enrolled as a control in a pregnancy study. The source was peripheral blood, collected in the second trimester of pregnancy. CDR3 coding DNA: TGCGCCAGCAGCTTGGAAGCGGCCCTCTACGAGCAGTACTTC. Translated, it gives CASSLEAALYEQYF.